This paragraph reports one T cell receptor (beta chain). As yet, its antigen is unknown. This entry is derived from a study of cytomegalovirus exposure and HLA in healthy donors. Points from the study as a whole: Association of 16,951 TCR beta sequences with HLA alleles was found at 0.05 false discovery rate in a later analysis. When a later analysis was performed, an Asian-associated ancestry cluster reportedly had fewer N-insertions than the roughly 690-donor mean. Reportedly, diagnosis of cytomegalovirus status by the classifier showed high specificity and sensitivity.

The CDR3 contains 15 residues. In germline, CDR1 is LNHDA, CDR2 SQIVND (reference sequence). V lost 6 bases to trimming and J lost 2 bases, with 15 bases between them. With 60 Vbeta and 13 Jbeta primers, the PCR was carried out. The repertoire was sequenced with immunoSEQ multiplex PCR; TCRdb's copy has only in-frame clones and lacks some. The table lists approximately 240,000 clones, about four fifths of them singletons. The sample comprised PBMCs. This chain links TRBV19 with TRBJ2-3; D call uncertain. The sequence was collected from a middle-aged woman in good health and CMV-seropositive. CDR3 DNA sequence: TGTGCCAGTAGGGCCGGGTCTTTACTCACAGATACGCAGTATTTT. It encodes CASRAGSLLTDTQYF.